A single sample gave rise to the 20 T cell receptor beta chains below, sequenced in a study of CD8 T cells in ankylosing spondylitis. Via MiXCR, TCRdb re-called the 5' RACE reads, giving one row per CDR3 protein. The table lists approximately 200,000 distinct CDR3 sequences, around 13% of them singletons. The sample was blood, either unsorted or a sorted T cell fraction (not recorded which). These receptors were collected from a male donor with ankylosing spondylitis or in good health (not recorded which).

This chain uses TRBV7-7 with TRBJ2-1; no firm D call. The CDR3 contains 13 residues. V was trimmed by 0 bases and J by 8 bases, leaving 8 bases between them. Per germline, CDR1 SSHAT and CDR2 FNYEAQ (reference sequence). CDR3 sequence reads: CASSLAGSDEQFF. The DNA of the CDR3 is TGTGCCAGCAGCTTAGCGGGATCGGATGAGCAGTTCTTC. The full variable domain, completed using reference TRBV7-7 and TRBJ2-1, is GAGVSQSPRYKVTKRGQDVTLRCDPISSHATLYWYQQALGQGPEFLTYFNYEAQPDKSGLPSDRFSAERPEGSISTLTIQRTEQRDSAMYRCASSLAGSDEQFFGPGTRLTVL.

This clonotype came up many times. CDR3 loop: CASSLGLLPVDGELFF. The CDR3 nucleotides are TGCGCCAGCAGCTTGGGACTACTCCCGGTCGACGGGGAGCTGTTTTTT. V gene TRBV5-1 combines with J gene TRBJ2-2; D possibly corresponds to TRBD2 (5 bases). Deletions cut 0 bases from V and 7 bases from J, with 16 bases between. Per germline, CDR1 SGHRS and CDR2 YFSETQ. This CDR3 is 16 amino acids long.

This clonotype was found many times. J is TRBJ1-1 and V is TRBV12-3 or TRBV12-4, with a possible D match to TRBD1 (6 bases). This CDR3 is built from 13 residues. V lost 3 bases, J lost 6 bases, and 11 bases lay in between. CDR3 in amino acids: CASSFGGPAEAFF. DNA of the CDR3: TGTGCCAGCAGTTTCGGGGGCCCTGCTGAAGCTTTCTTT.

This clonotype turned up a few times. V is TRBV9 and J is TRBJ1-4, with TRBD1 matching over 8 bases. V shed 1 base and J 6 bases; nucleotides not matched to a gene: 2. The CDR3 spans 14 residues. Germline values: CDR1 SGDLS, CDR2 YYNGEE. Written as DNA, the CDR3 is TGTGCCAGCAGCGTAACAGGGGGTGATGAAAAACTGTTTTTT. Amino acid sequence: CASSVTGGDEKLFF.

V is TRBV5-1 and J is TRBJ2-7; 14 bases are shared with TRBD2. Trimming took 4 bases from V and 7 from J; bases not matched to a gene: 4. Germline CDR1 SGHRS, CDR2 YFSETQ. The CDR3 contains 14 residues. The CDR3 here is CASSQGLAGVEQYF. The DNA of the CDR3 is TGCGCCAGCAGCCAGGGACTAGCGGGAGTAGAGCAGTACTTC.

The gene calls are TRBV7-2 and TRBJ2-4, with TRBD1 matching 7 bases. The CDR3 is 15 residues long. V dropped 4 bases and J dropped 5; count of bases not matched to a gene: 8. The germline V gene encodes CDR1 SGHTA and CDR2 FQGNSA. Written as DNA, the CDR3 is TGTGCCAGCAGCTGGAAAGGGCAGGGGGAAAACATTCAGTACTTC. Its protein is CASSWKGQGENIQYF. Complete variable domain (other parts from reference TRBV7-2 and TRBJ2-4): GAGVSQSPSNKVTEKGKDVELRCDPISGHTALYWYRQSLGQGLEFLIYFQGNSAPDKSGLPSDRFSAERTGGSVSTLTIQRTQQEDSAVYLCASSWKGQGENIQYFGAGTRLSVL.

This clonotype appeared many times. The V gene is TRBV19, the J gene TRBJ2-5, with D perhaps matching TRBD2 (6 bases). Deletions cut 6 bases from V and 2 bases from J, with 13 bases between. Germline V gives CDR1 LNHDA, CDR2 SQIVND (reference sequence). The CDR3 loop spans 14 amino acids. The CDR3 sequence is CASRSSGLQETQYF. As DNA, the CDR3 is TGTGCCAGTAGATCCTCGGGACTTCAAGAGACCCAGTACTTC.

This clonotype has only a few counts. The chain employs TRBV7-8 and TRBJ1-1, with TRBD1 identical over 8 bases. The V and J ends lost 5 bases and 6 bases, in that order; junction bases with no gene match: 11. Germline assignment: CDR1 SGHVS and CDR2 FQNEAQ. The CDR3 consists of 15 residues. The CDR3 loop is CASSPPDRVYPEAFF. In DNA, the CDR3 is TGTGCCAGCAGCCCACCGGACAGGGTGTATCCTGAAGCTTTCTTT.

The chain carries TRBV11-2 and TRBJ2-1; D perhaps matches TRBD2 (5 bases). V lost 1 base, J lost 7 bases, and 11 bases lay in between. The CDR3 is made up of 14 amino acids. CDR1 is SGHAT, CDR2 FQNNGV, per germline. The CDR3 bases are TGTGCCAGCAGCTTAGGATTTGGGAGTAATGAGCAGTTCTTC. This encodes CASSLGFGSNEQFF.

This clonotype appeared a few times. The rearrangement links TRBV20-1 to TRBJ2-7, with TRBD1 as a possible D gene (6 bases). Germline assignment: CDR1 DFQATT and CDR2 SNEGSKA (reference sequence). V lost 0 bases and J lost 3, with 18 bases in between. The CDR3 extends over 16 amino acids. As DNA, the CDR3 is TGCAGTGCTAGAGATCGAACAGGGTCATTCCTCTACGAGCAGTACTTC. The encoded protein is CSARDRTGSFLYEQYF.

This clonotype was observed a handful of times. The genes are TRBV27 and TRBJ2-3; D possibly corresponds to TRBD2 (6 bases). The CDR3 has 13 residues. Per the germline V gene, CDR1 is MNHEY and CDR2 is SMNVEV (reference sequence). V shed 6 bases and J shed 1 base, with 8 bases lying between them. CDR3 sequence reads: CASRWGGTDTQYF. The CDR3 region has the DNA TGTGCCAGCAGGTGGGGGGGCACAGATACGCAGTATTTT.

The J gene is TRBJ2-1, the V gene TRBV2; TRBD1 might be the D (5 bases). The V end was cut by 10 bases, the J end by 8 bases, with 15 bases between. Per the germline V gene, CDR1 is SNHLY and CDR2 is FYNNEI. CDR3 length: 12 residues. This CDR3 is CATLDSVYEQFF. The CDR3 coding sequence is TGTGCCACCCTCGACAGTGTCTATGAGCAGTTCTTC.

The chain is built from TRBV30 and TRBJ2-5; the D gene is possibly TRBD1 (6 bases). Germline CDR1 is GTSNPN and CDR2 is SVGIG (reference sequence). The CDR3 extends over 13 amino acids. V lost 2 bases, J lost 2 bases, and 9 bases lay in between. In DNA, the CDR3 is TGTGCCTGGAGTTCAGGGACACAAGAGACCCAGTACTTC. This codes for CAWSSGTQETQYF.

This clonotype was counted only a few times. This chain uses TRBV3-1 with TRBJ2-1; D is uncertain. The V gene's germline CDR1 is LGHDT and CDR2 YNNKEL (reference sequence). The CDR3 is 12 residues long. Deletions cut 3 bases from V and 5 bases from J, with 5 bases between. The CDR3 here is CASSQGNNEQFF. DNA for the CDR3: TGTGCCAGCAGCCAGGGTAACAATGAGCAGTTCTTC.

The chain couples TRBV2 to TRBJ2-2; D gene uncertain. The V gene lost 0 bases and the J gene lost 5 bases, with 7 bases spanning the gap. Germline V lookup: CDR1 SNHLY, CDR2 FYNNEI. CDR3 length: 14 residues. The CDR3 DNA reads as TGTGCCAGCAGTGAAGCGCAAGAGACCGGGGAGCTGTTTTTT. This encodes CASSEAQETGELFF.

This clonotype occurred a few times. This sequence joins TRBV27 and TRBJ2-1, with TRBD2 matching over 11 bases. The V gene's germline CDR1 is MNHEY and CDR2 SMNVEV (reference sequence). V lost 6 bases to trimming and J lost 3 bases; unmatched junction nucleotides: 7. The CDR3 is 16 residues long. DNA for the CDR3: TGTGCCAGCAGATTACTAGCGGGAGACGTCTACAATGAGCAGTTCTTC. This codes for CASRLLAGDVYNEQFF.

The gene calls are TRBV29-1 and TRBJ2-7; 9 nucleotides align to TRBD1. The length of the CDR3 is 13 residues. Looked up from germline, CDR1 is SQVTM and CDR2 is ANQGSEA. Trimming at V came to 6 bases and at J to 3 bases, leaving 6 bases not matched to a gene. In DNA, the CDR3 is TGCAGCGTGGAGGGGACAGGGCTCTACGAGCAGTACTTC. Its translation is CSVEGTGLYEQYF.

This clonotype has a count of ten or more. The chain recombines TRBV12-3 or TRBV12-4 with TRBJ2-2, with 7 positions matching TRBD2. CDR3 size: 14 residues. V was clipped by 6 bases and J by 6 bases; unmatched bases: 7. This chain's CDR3 is CASRRLALPGELFF. Here the CDR3 DNA reads TGTGCCAGCAGAAGACTAGCCCTACCCGGGGAGCTGTTTTTT.

The chain carries TRBV9 and TRBJ2-5; tentative D call: TRBD2 (6 bases). Germline V gives CDR1 SGDLS, CDR2 YYNGEE. The CDR3 loop spans 15 amino acids. Trimming took off 4 bases at V and 2 bases at J, with 15 bases between the two ends. CDR3 in amino acids: CASSSDFGGQETQYF. Written as DNA, the CDR3 is TGTGCCAGCAGCTCCGACTTCGGGGGTCAAGAGACCCAGTACTTC.

This clonotype occurred many times. This chain uses TRBV29-1 with TRBJ2-1; a possible D gene is TRBD1 (5 bases). Deletions cut 6 bases from V and 5 bases from J, with 14 bases between. The V gene's germline CDR1 is SQVTM and CDR2 ANQGSEA. CDR3 length equals 13 residues. Here the CDR3 reads CSVPGSIHNEQFF. The CDR3 bases are TGCAGCGTCCCAGGGTCCATCCACAATGAGCAGTTCTTC.